The source of this T cell receptor beta chain is a study of blood T cell repertoires in COVID-19. In the study overall: Sample material is recorded as cDNA or gDNA derived from T cells, B-cell-depleted T cells, or PBMCs.

The CDR3 has 15 amino acids. Losses at the gene ends were 1 base for V and 9 bases for J; bases not matched to a gene: 6. CDR1 and CDR2 (germline): LGHNA, YNFKEQ. As originally analysed: Reference gene primer amplification yielded estimated nucleated cell counts. Clones were read by immunoSEQ multiplex PCR, and TCRdb kept only the in-frame ones, dropping some. V, J and clone size are those of that table, while D and trimming were read from the DNA. Of approximately 22,000 clones in the sample, around 80% were seen once. Only a few counts were recorded for this clone. The sequence derives from a man at least 80 years old with active or convalescent COVID-19. The chain recombines TRBV4-2 with TRBJ1-6, with 7 bases lining up with TRBD1. Sequencing input: peripheral blood. This CDR3 reads CASSQVGTAVSPLHF. The CDR3 bases are TGTGCCAGCAGCCAAGTGGGGACAGCGGTTTCACCCCTCCACTTT.